This T cell receptor (beta chain) was identified in a study of T-cell memory formation after mild COVID-19 (dated by TCRdb to the early 2020s). Looking at the study overall: Most TCR sequence clusters were specific to one of the two donors. T-cell clones expanding and contracting after mild COVID-19 in two donors were tracked by longitudinal TCRalpha and TCRbeta repertoire sequencing. Two young, previously healthy adult volunteers, one female and one male, were included in the cohort.

The germline V end is reduced by 4 bases and the J end by 2 bases; junction bases left unmatched: 8. CDR1 and CDR2 were assigned from the germline V gene as SGHDT and YYEEEE. The CDR3 numbers 16 residues from cysteine through phenylalanine. The DNA shown is the 48-base CDR3, in frame from base 1. Ficoll-Paque density gradient centrifugation was used to isolate PBMCs. The data were produced on an Illumina NovaSeq 6000. Using 5'RACE with constant-segment primers, TCRalpha and TCRbeta cDNA libraries were constructed, with sample barcodes and unique molecular identifiers added in the process. RNA was extracted from every sample with Trizol reagent. The libraries were amplified in two PCR steps, and the second step added a second sample barcode and Illumina TruSeq adapters. The libraries were sequenced on an Illumina NovaSeq using 2 x 150 bp paired-end reads. In the authors' own workflow: With migec v1.2.7, reads were demultiplexed and then collapsed into UMI-guided consensus sequences. Using mixcr v2.1.11, the UMI consensuses were aligned to TRA and TRB V and J templates and assembled into clonotypes. Expanded or contracted clonotypes were those called significant by both edgeR and NoisET, with noise models trained on biological replicates. For edgeR calls, a false discovery rate-adjusted p below 0.01 and a log2 fold-change threshold of 1 were applied. PCA with hierarchical clustering of max-normalized trajectories of the 1000 most abundant clonotypes was used as exploratory dynamics analysis. Separately sequenced CD4+ and CD8+ repertoires were used to assign the CD4 or CD8 phenotype of responding clones. TCRdb reran the public reads through fastp at Q25 and MiXCR, keeping productive beta chains. Rows merge per CDR3 protein into single entries with the most common DNA and genes. None of the V and J calls come from the authors' own analysis; TCRdb made them. The sample table shows more than 70,000 distinct CDR3 sequences, and 11% to 15% are seen once. The top ten constitute 30% to 35% of the sample.

Overall study results and their limits: From day 15 to 85, contracting clones showed balanced CD4/CD8 phenotypes, whereas a second wave of clones that expanded from day 15 to 37 leaned towards CD4+. Contracting CD4+ clones were found mainly in CM and EM memory subsets, while CD8+ clones were enriched in EMRA. Some responding clones were found in pre-infection memory, which suggests that pre-existing cross-reactive memory T cells took part in the SARS-CoV-2 response. The second-wave clones that peaked on day 37 were not confirmed to be SARS-CoV-2 specific. The study included only a couple of mild cases, and larger cohorts that include severe cases with pre-infection samples were judged to be necessary.

Concerning this clonotype: Its antigen has not been determined. Per-nucleotide qualities are absent, and no much larger clonotype sits a single base away.

The source of this sequence is an adult woman who had mild COVID-19 (a few samples of this study predate the infection). The sample titles of this study are shuffled in the database, so cell type and time point are left out; the donor was told from shared clones. Sequencing was carried out using PBMCs or a T cell subset sorted from them (not recorded which). This receptor chain uses TRBV5-6 and TRBJ2-3; 9 central nucleotides agree with TRBD2. The DNA reads as follows: TGTGCCAGCAGCGCCTCACTAGCGGGTTACACAGATACGCAGTATTTT. Translated, this is CASSASLAGYTDTQYF.